The 25 T cell receptor beta chains below were found in one sample sequenced in a study of blood T cell repertoires in COVID-19. This table comes from immunoSEQ multiplex PCR, and its TCRdb copy is limited to in-frame clones, with some not included. The sample lists roughly 250,000 clones, about 86% occurring once. Sequencing was performed on peripheral blood. These receptors all stem from a woman older than 75 with acute or convalescent COVID-19.

J is TRBJ2-3 and V is TRBV7-2; D call uncertain. Germline CDR1 SGHTA, CDR2 FQGNSA. V lost 5 bases and J lost 2, with 8 bases in between. The CDR3 length is 13 residues. In DNA form, the CDR3 reads TGTGCCAGCAGCCCCTACCCCACAGATACGCAGTATTTT. Its translation is CASSPYPTDTQYF.

The rearrangement joins TRBV4-1 to TRBJ2-2, with TRBD1 matching 9 bases. With 0 bases clipped from V and 7 bases from J, the junction kept 9 bases outside the gene matches. The CDR3 is made up of 17 amino acids. In germline, CDR1 is MGHRA, CDR2 YSYEKL. The chain's CDR3 is CASSQEDWDRVIGELFF. For the CDR3, the DNA is TGCGCCAGCAGCCAAGAGGATTGGGACAGGGTTATCGGGGAGCTGTTTTTT.

The chain employs TRBV5-4 and TRBJ2-2; no firm D call. Germline lookup yields CDR1 SGHNT and CDR2 YYREEE (reference sequence). The CDR3 sequence is 16 residues long. Trimming pared 2 bases from V and 0 bases from J, leaving 11 bases between. Here the CDR3 DNA reads TGTGCCAGCAGCTTTGGCATCATCGCGAACACCGGGGAGCTGTTTTTT. Its translation: CASSFGIIANTGELFF.

V is TRBV7-8 and J is TRBJ2-1, with TRBD1 as a possible D gene (6 bases). V shed 5 bases and J shed 0 bases, with 11 bases lying between them. The CDR3 contains 15 residues. Germline CDR1 reads SGHVS; CDR2 reads FQNEAQ. CDR3 coding DNA: TGTGCCAGCAGCGCTGACAGGAGCTCCTACAATGAGCAGTTCTTC. This encodes CASSADRSSYNEQFF.

This clone has only one observation. J is TRBJ2-1 and V is TRBV21-1; TRBD1, the table's D call, lacks a check against the DNA. TRBV21-1 is a pseudogene locus. This CDR3 is 17 amino acids long. CDR3 loop: CASSKRAQGVPYNEQFF. DNA of the CDR3: TGTGCCAGCAGCAAACGGGCCCAGGGGGTCCCCTACAATGAGCAGTTCTTC.

A single count supports this clone. The chain combines TRBV11-2 with TRBJ2-5, with D tentatively TRBD1 (5 bases). The V end was cut by 5 bases, the J end by 2 bases, with 12 bases between. Germline CDR1 SGHAT, CDR2 FQNNGV. This CDR3 has 14 amino acids. Here the CDR3 reads CASSPSYRQETQYF. CDR3 DNA: TGTGCCAGCAGCCCCTCATACAGGCAAGAGACCCAGTACTTC. Supplemented by reference TRBV11-2 and TRBJ2-5, the full variable domain reads EAGVAQSPRYKIIEKRQSVAFWCNPISGHATLYWYQQILGQGPKLLIQFQNNGVVDDSQLPKDRFSAERLKGVDSTLKIQPAKLEDSAVYLCASSPSYRQETQYFGPGTRLLVL.

As regards this clone: The junction departs from germline at one end; a sequencing error may be responsible. This rearrangement joins TRBV19 to TRBJ2-2; D may correspond to TRBD1 or TRBD2 (6 bases each). This CDR3 is 15 amino acids long. Germline V CDR1 and CDR2: LNHDA, SQIVND (reference sequence). The CDR3: CASRGDNSNTGELFF. In DNA, the CDR3 is TGTGCAAGTAGGGGGGACAACTCGAACACCGGGGAGCTGTTTTTT.

The chain combines TRBV9 with TRBJ2-7; the D gene is possibly TRBD2 (5 bases). Per the germline V gene, CDR1 is SGDLS and CDR2 is YYNGEE. The CDR3 sequence is 15 residues long. V shed 4 bases and J shed 5 bases, with 19 bases lying between them. Written as DNA, the CDR3 is TGTGCCAGCAGCCTCCTAGGAGGTGAGAGAAACGAGCAGTACTTC. Translating it yields CASSLLGGERNEQYF.

This rearrangement joins TRBV10-2 to TRBJ1-4; tentative D call: TRBD1 (6 bases). Trimming left V 4 bases short and J 3 bases short, with 15 bases between. The V gene's germline CDR1 is WSHSY and CDR2 SAAADI. This CDR3 has 16 residues. The CDR3, as DNA: TGCGCCAGCAGTGCGGGACACCTGGGATCTAATGAAAAACTGTTTTTT. It encodes CASSAGHLGSNEKLFF.

The chain recombines TRBV6-1 with TRBJ1-2, with D tentatively TRBD1 (5 bases). CDR3 length: 16 amino acids. Germline CDR1 reads MNHNS; CDR2 reads SASEGT. V lost 2 bases and J 2 bases, leaving 15 bases between the germline ends. The CDR3 coding sequence is TGTGCCAGCAGTGAAATGCGGGGGACCTTAAACTATGGCTACACCTTC. This encodes CASSEMRGTLNYGYTF.

V usage is TRBV10-3 and J usage is TRBJ1-4, with a possible D match to TRBD1 (6 bases). V was shortened by 11 bases and J by 5 bases, with 15 bases between the two germline ends. Looked up from germline, CDR1 is ENHRY and CDR2 is SYGVKD. The length of the CDR3 is 13 residues. CDR3 bases: TGTGCCGCCGGGGGGCGGCCAAATGAAAAACTGTTTTTT. Protein sequence: CAAGGRPNEKLFF.

This sequence joins TRBV7-8 and TRBJ1-2; D gene ambiguous. The V gene's germline CDR1 is SGHVS and CDR2 FQNEAQ. V was clipped by 1 base and J by 1 base, with 7 bases between them. The CDR3 runs 14 residues. For the CDR3, the DNA is TGTGCCAGCAGCTTAGGTAGAGATAACTATGGCTACACCTTC. Its translation is CASSLGRDNYGYTF.

This clone has more than one count but fewer than ten. V and J are TRBV19 and TRBJ1-5, with D unresolved. Germline CDR1 reads LNHDA; CDR2 reads SQIVND (reference sequence). V was clipped by 4 bases and J by 4 bases, with 14 bases between them. The length of the CDR3 is 15 residues. The CDR3 DNA follows: TGTGCCAGTAGTACTGGGGAGGCGAAAAATCAGCCCCAGCATTTT. Translation: CASSTGEAKNQPQHF.

The rearrangement joins TRBV5-6 to TRBJ2-1; 7 nucleotides line up with TRBD1. V lost 4 bases and J lost 8; bases outside the gene matches: 12. CDR1 and CDR2 (germline): SGHDT, YYEEEE. The CDR3 is made up of 15 amino acids. The CDR3 protein is CASSPGTATRHEQFF. The CDR3 DNA is TGTGCCAGCAGCCCCGGGACAGCCACCCGCCATGAGCAGTTCTTC. The whole variable domain, filled in from reference TRBV5-6 and TRBJ2-1, reads DAGVTQSPTHLIKTRGQQVTLRCSPKSGHDTVSWYQQALGQGPQFIFQYYEEEERQRGNFPDRFSGHQFPNYSSELNVNALLLGDSALYLCASSPGTATRHEQFFGPGTRLTVL.

The gene calls are TRBV2 and TRBJ1-5; 10 positions match TRBD1. V dropped 4 bases and J dropped 6; count of bases not matched to a gene: 3. Germline V CDR1 and CDR2: SNHLY, FYNNEI. The CDR3 extends over 14 amino acids. CDR3 coding DNA: TGTGCCAGCAGTGCCGGGACAGGGGTTCAGCCCCAGCATTTT. Protein: CASSAGTGVQPQHF.

The CDR3: CASKGGGAGANVLTF. CDR3 DNA: TGTGCCAGTAAGGGCGGGGGAGCCGGGGCCAACGTCCTGACTTTC. This chain links TRBV19 with TRBJ2-6, with 7 bases matching TRBD2. Trimming at V came to 7 bases and at J to 4 bases, leaving 7 bases not matched to a gene. The CDR3 length is 15 residues. Germline CDR1 LNHDA, CDR2 SQIVND (reference sequence).

The chain links TRBV19 to TRBJ1-5, with D possibly TRBD1 on 6 matching bases. Deletions cut 3 bases from V and 2 bases from J, with 14 bases between. Germline CDR1 and CDR2: LNHDA and SQIVND (reference sequence). CDR3 size: 16 residues. CDR3 in DNA: TGTGCCAGTAGTATGCGTTCGGCAGGGGGCAATCAGCCCCAGCATTTT. This encodes CASSMRSAGGNQPQHF.

J is TRBJ2-3 and V is TRBV4-2, with D perhaps TRBD2 (7 bases). Germline V gene lookup returns CDR1 LGHNA and CDR2 YNFKEQ. This CDR3 comprises 15 residues. Trimming shortened V by 0 bases and J by 5 bases, and 12 bases separated the two germline ends. Here the CDR3 DNA reads TGTGCCAGCAGCCAAGAGGGGGGGCCGGGAGATACGCAGTATTTT. This gives the protein CASSQEGGPGDTQYF.

The genes are TRBV15 and TRBJ2-7; 9 bases match TRBD2. Trimming at V came to 1 base and at J to 2 bases, leaving 3 bases not matched to a gene. The CDR3 is 15 amino acids. Germline values: CDR1 LNHNV, CDR2 YYDKDF (reference sequence). The CDR3 DNA reads as TGTGCCACCAGCAGAGGTCCTAGCGGGGCCTACGAGCAGTACTTC. Encoded protein: CATSRGPSGAYEQYF.

V is TRBV7-8 and J is TRBJ1-5, with D hard to call. There are 15 residues in the CDR3. The ends were cut back, 5 bases at V and 6 bases at J, with 17 bases in the middle. CDR1 and CDR2 (germline): SGHVS, FQNEAQ. The CDR3 DNA reads as TGTGCCAGCAGCCCGCGGGCCCTAAGGGTTCAGCCCCAGCATTTT. Protein product: CASSPRALRVQPQHF.

The gene calls are TRBV18 and TRBJ1-2; TRBD1 is a possible D gene (5 bases). V was clipped by 4 bases and J by 8 bases, with 11 bases between them. Germline V gives CDR1 KGHSH, CDR2 LQKENI. The CDR3 is 12 residues long. The CDR3 here is CASSLQGMGYTF. DNA for the CDR3: TGTGCCAGCTCACTTCAGGGAATGGGCTACACCTTC.

The chain recombines TRBV7-2 with TRBJ2-3, with TRBD1 as a possible D gene (5 bases). Per the germline V gene, CDR1 is SGHTA and CDR2 is FQGNSA. There are 15 residues in the CDR3. V was shortened by 3 bases and J by 1 base, with 11 bases between the two germline ends. CDR3 residues: CASSFLLGGTDTQYF. The CDR3 region has the DNA TGTGCCAGCAGCTTCCTCTTAGGGGGCACAGATACGCAGTATTTT.

The rearrangement links TRBV10-3 to TRBJ2-1; 8 positions agree with TRBD2. Germline V CDR1 and CDR2: ENHRY, SYGVKD. Trimming took 11 bases from V and 9 from J; bases not matched to a gene: 15. The CDR3 has 14 residues. The CDR3 DNA reads TGTGCCTCCCTTGGTGCGGGGGGCTTGGGTGAGCAGTTCTTC. It encodes CASLGAGGLGEQFF.

CDR3 amino acids: CASSQTSPGTDTQYF. The DNA of the CDR3 is TGTGCCAGCAGCCAAACGTCTCCGGGCACAGATACGCAGTATTTT. The chain joins TRBV9 to TRBJ2-3, with unresolved D. The V end was cut by 4 bases, the J end by 1 base, with 13 bases between. The germline gives CDR1 SGDLS, CDR2 YYNGEE. This CDR3 contains 15 residues.

V usage is TRBV5-1 and J usage is TRBJ2-5, with D possibly matching TRBD1 (6 bases). This CDR3 is built from 13 residues. The V gene's germline CDR1 is SGHRS and CDR2 YFSETQ. Trimming took 3 bases from V and 5 from J, leaving 11 bases between them. CDR3 DNA: TGCGCCAGCAGCTCCACAGGGTTGGAGACCCAGTACTTC. Amino acid sequence: CASSSTGLETQYF.